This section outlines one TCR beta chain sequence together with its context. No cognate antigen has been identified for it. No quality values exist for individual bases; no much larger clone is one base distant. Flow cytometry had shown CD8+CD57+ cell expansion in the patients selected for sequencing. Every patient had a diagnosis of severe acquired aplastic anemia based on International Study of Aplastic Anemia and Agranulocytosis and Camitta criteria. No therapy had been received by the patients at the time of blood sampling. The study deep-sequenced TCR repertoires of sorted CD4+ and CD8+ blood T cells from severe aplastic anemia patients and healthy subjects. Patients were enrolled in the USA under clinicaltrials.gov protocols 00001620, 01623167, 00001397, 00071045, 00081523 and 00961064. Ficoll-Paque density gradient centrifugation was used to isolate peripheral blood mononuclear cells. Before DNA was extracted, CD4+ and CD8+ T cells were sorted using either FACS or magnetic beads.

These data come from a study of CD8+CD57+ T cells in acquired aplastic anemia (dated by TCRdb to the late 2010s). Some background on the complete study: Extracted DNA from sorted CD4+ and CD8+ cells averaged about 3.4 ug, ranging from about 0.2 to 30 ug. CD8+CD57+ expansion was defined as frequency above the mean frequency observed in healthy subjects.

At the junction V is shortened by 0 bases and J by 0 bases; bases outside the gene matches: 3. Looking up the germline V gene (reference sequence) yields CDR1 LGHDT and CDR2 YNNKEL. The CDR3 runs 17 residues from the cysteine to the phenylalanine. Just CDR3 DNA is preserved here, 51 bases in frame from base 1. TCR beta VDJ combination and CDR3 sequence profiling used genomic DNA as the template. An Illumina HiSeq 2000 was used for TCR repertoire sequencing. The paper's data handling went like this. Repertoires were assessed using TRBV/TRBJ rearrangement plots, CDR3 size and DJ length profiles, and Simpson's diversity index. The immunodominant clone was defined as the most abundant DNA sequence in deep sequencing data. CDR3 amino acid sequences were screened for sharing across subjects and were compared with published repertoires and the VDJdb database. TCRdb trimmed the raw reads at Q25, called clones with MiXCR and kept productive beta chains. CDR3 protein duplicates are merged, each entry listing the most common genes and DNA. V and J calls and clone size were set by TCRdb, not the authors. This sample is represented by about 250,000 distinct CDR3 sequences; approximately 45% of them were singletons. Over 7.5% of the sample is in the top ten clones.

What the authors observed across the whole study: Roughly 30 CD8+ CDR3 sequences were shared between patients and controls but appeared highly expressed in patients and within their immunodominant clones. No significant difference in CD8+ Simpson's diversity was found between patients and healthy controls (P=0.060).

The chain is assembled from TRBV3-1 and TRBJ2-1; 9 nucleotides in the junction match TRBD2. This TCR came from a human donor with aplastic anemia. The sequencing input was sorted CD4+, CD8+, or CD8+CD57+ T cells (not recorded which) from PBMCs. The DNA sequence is TGTGCCAGCAGCCAAGATAGAGCGGGAGGCTCCTACAATGAGCAGTTCTTC. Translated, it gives CASSQDRAGGSYNEQFF.